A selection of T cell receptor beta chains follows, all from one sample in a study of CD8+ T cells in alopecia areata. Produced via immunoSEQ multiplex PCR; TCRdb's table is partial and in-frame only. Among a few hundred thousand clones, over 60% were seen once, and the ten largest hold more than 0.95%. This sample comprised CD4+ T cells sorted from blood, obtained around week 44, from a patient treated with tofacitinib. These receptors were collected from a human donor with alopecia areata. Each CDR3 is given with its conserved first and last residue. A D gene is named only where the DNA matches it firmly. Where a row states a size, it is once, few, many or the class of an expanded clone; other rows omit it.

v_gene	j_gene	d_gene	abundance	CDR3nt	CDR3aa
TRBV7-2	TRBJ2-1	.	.	TGTGCCAGCAGCTCCCCCGTGCGGGATGAGCAGTTCTTC	CASSSPVRDEQFF
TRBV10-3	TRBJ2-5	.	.	TGTGCCATCAGGACCCAAACAGGGGAGACCCAGTACTTC	CAIRTQTGETQYF
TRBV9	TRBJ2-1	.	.	TGTGCCAGCAGCAAATTGGACGAGGGGAGGAATGAGCAGTTCTTC	CASSKLDEGRNEQFF
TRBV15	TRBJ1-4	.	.	TGTGCCACCAGCAGAGATTATCAAAATGAAAAACTGTTTTTT	CATSRDYQNEKLFF
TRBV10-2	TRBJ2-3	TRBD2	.	TGCGCCAGCGACGGGGGGTCATCAGATACGCAGTATTTT	CASDGGSSDTQYF
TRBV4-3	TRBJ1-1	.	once	TGCGCCAGCAGCCGTCAGGGTGAAGCTTTCTTT	CASSRQGEAFF
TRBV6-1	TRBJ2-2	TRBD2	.	TGTGCCAGCAGTGGCCTAGCGGGGGTTTCCGGGGAGCTGTTTTTT	CASSGLAGVSGELFF
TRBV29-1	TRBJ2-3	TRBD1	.	TGCAGCGTAGACAGGGGAGGAAGCACAGATACGCAGTATTTT	CSVDRGGSTDTQYF
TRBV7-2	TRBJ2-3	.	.	TGTGCCAGCAGCTTATACGGTAGCACAGATACGCAGTATTTT	CASSLYGSTDTQYF
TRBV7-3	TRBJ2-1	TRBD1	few	TGTGCCAGCAGCTTAGGGACAGGTAAATACAATGAGCAGTTCTTC	CASSLGTGKYNEQFF
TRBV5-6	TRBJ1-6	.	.	TGTGCCAGCAGCGCGGGACAAAATAATTCACCCCTCCACTTT	CASSAGQNNSPLHF
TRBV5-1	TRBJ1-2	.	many	TGCGCCAGCAGCGGCTTACAGGGAGGCTATGGCTACACCTTC	CASSGLQGGYGYTF
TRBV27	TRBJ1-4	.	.	TGTGCCAGCAGCTCGGACGGAATTAATGAAAAACTGTTTTTT	CASSSDGINEKLFF
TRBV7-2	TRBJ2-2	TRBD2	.	TGTGCCAGCAGCTTAATAGGGATTGGGACTAGCTTCTCCGGGGAGCTGTTTTTT	CASSLIGIGTSFSGELFF
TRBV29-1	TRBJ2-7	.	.	TGCAGCGTTGAAGAAGGGTACGAGCAGTACTTC	CSVEEGYEQYF
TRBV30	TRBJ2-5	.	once	TGTGCCTGGAGTGCGCACACCTCGCTCCGAGAGACCCAGTACTTC	CAWSAHTSLRETQYF
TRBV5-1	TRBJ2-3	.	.	TGCGCCAGCAGCTTGGGATTCGCTTCAGGGGCCTCTAGCACAGATACGCAGTATTTT	CASSLGFASGASSTDTQYF
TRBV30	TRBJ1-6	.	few	TGTGCCTGGAACCCCGAATCGGGGATCTCCTATAATTCACCCCTCCACTTT	CAWNPESGISYNSPLHF
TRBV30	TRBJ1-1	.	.	TGTGCCTGGAAGAACAGGGTGAACACTGAAGCTTTCTTT	CAWKNRVNTEAFF
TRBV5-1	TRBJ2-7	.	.	TGCGCCAGCAAAGGGGTCGACGAGCAGTACTTC	CASKGVDEQYF
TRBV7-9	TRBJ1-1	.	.	TGTGCCAGCAGCCTCACCGGAGGGACCGCCTTGGGCACTGAAGCTTTCTTT	CASSLTGGTALGTEAFF
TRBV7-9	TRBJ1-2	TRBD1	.	TGTGCCAGCAGCTTAGGAGAACAGGGGTATGGCTACACCTTC	CASSLGEQGYGYTF
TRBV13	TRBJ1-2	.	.	TGTGCCAGCAGTATTGGGGCTGGCTATGGCTACACCTTC	CASSIGAGYGYTF
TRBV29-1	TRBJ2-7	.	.	TGCAGCGTTGGCCCCCGAGGCGACGAGCAGTACTTC	CSVGPRGDEQYF
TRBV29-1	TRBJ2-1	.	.	TGCAGCGTTGTCGGGCACTCCTACAATGAGCAGTTCTTC	CSVVGHSYNEQFF
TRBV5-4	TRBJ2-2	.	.	TGTGCCAGCAGCTGGGCCGGACGGAACACCGGGGAGCTGTTTTTT	CASSWAGRNTGELFF
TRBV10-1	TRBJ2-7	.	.	TGCGCCAGCAGTGAAGGGGCGCTGGGCTACGAGCAGTACTTC	CASSEGALGYEQYF
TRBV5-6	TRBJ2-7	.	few	TGTGCCAGCAGCCCCCCACCGGGTGACGAGCAGTACTTC	CASSPPPGDEQYF
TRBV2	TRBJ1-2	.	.	TGTGCCAGCAATCGACTGGGTTTGGGCTACACCTTC	CASNRLGLGYTF
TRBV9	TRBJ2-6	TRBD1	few	TGTGCCAGCAGCGTAGTGGGGACAGGCTTTTCTGGGGCCAACGTCCTGACTTTC	CASSVVGTGFSGANVLTF
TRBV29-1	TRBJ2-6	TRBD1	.	TGCAGCATTTCTGGGGGACAGGAAAGCTCTGGGGCCAACGTCCTGACTTTC	CSISGGQESSGANVLTF
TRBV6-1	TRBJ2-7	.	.	TGTGCCAGCAGCGCTACAATCCCGAACTACGAGCAGTACTTC	CASSATIPNYEQYF
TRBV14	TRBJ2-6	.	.	TGTGCCAGCAGCCAAGAAGCTACAGCCTTCAACGTCCTGACTTTC	CASSQEATAFNVLTF
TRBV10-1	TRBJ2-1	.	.	TGCGCCAGCAGTGAGTCGGTGGGGTCTGCTGAGCAGTTCTTC	CASSESVGSAEQFF
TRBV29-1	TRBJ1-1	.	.	TGCAGCGTTGAAGATGGGGGTACTGAAGCTTTCTTT	CSVEDGGTEAFF
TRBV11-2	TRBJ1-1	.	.	TGTGCCAGCAGCCGGGACACTGAAGCTTTCTTT	CASSRDTEAFF
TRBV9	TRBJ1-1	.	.	TGTGCCAGCAGCATAGACAAGAACACTGAAGCTTTCTTT	CASSIDKNTEAFF
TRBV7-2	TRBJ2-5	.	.	TGTGCCAGCAGCTTATCTTTTACATCGGAGACCCAGTACTTC	CASSLSFTSETQYF
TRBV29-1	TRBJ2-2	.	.	TGCAGCGTTGTGGGCACCGGGGAGCTGTTTTTT	CSVVGTGELFF
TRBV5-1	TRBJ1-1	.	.	TGCGCCAGCAGCTTGTTCGGCGGCGGAGAAACTGAAGCTTTCTTT	CASSLFGGGETEAFF
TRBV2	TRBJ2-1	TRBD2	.	TGTGCCAGCATACTAGCGGGGGGCCGGGTTGAGCAGTTCTTC	CASILAGGRVEQFF
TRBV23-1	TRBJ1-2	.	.	TGCGCCAGCAGTCAATCGCACAGGGTTAACTATGGCTACACCTTC	CASSQSHRVNYGYTF
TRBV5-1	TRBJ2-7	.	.	TGCGCCAGCAGCTCGGGGGCAAACGAGCAGTACTTC	CASSSGANEQYF
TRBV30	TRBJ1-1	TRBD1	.	TGTGCTCGCAAGACACAGGGGAGCACTGAAGCTTTCTTT	CARKTQGSTEAFF
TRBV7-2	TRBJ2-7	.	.	TGTGCCAGCAGCTTCTACCGGACAGGACTATACGAGCAGTACTTC	CASSFYRTGLYEQYF
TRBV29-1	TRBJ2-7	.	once	TGCAGCGTTACCCAACCGAGGCCCGAATCCCCCTACGAGCAGTACTTC	CSVTQPRPESPYEQYF
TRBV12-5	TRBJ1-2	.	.	TGTGCTAGTGGTTTATGGCAGGGAATCGATGGCTACACCTTC	CASGLWQGIDGYTF
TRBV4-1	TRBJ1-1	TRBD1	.	TGCGCCAGCAGCCAAGATGGACAGGCCACTGAAGCTTTCTTT	CASSQDGQATEAFF
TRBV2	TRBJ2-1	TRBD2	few	TGTGCCAGCAGTGAAGTCCGGGTTAGCGGGGTGAATGAGCAGTTCTTC	CASSEVRVSGVNEQFF
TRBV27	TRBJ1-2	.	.	TGTGCCAGCAGACTCTCGGGACGGCTGACGGATGGCTACACCTTC	CASRLSGRLTDGYTF
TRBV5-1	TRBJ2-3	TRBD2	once	TGCGCCAGCAGCTCCCCGGGACTAGCGGGGGGGAACACAGATACGCAGTATTTT	CASSSPGLAGGNTDTQYF
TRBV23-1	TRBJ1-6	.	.	TGCGCCAGCAGTCAATCTGTCAGGAATTCACCCCTCCACTTT	CASSQSVRNSPLHF
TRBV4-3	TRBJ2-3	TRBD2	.	TGCGCCAGCAGCCAAGAGCGGGGGGAAAGCACAGATACGCAGTATTTT	CASSQERGESTDTQYF
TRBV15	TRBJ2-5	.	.	TGTGCCACCAGCAGAGATAGGAACAAACGCCTGATCCAAGAGACCCAGTACTTC	CATSRDRNKRLIQETQYF
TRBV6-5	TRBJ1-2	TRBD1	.	TGTGCCAGCGGTACAGGGGGCGTCGGCTATGGCTACACCTTC	CASGTGGVGYGYTF
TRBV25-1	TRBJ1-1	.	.	TGTGCCAGCATAGATGAAGGGGCTGAAGCTTTCTTT	CASIDEGAEAFF